The 11 T cell receptor beta chains below all came from one sample that was sequenced in a study of OX40 agonist ivuxolimab in advanced cancers. Some clones are missing from TCRdb's copy, which holds only in-frame ones; the method was immunoSEQ multiplex PCR. The sample includes tens of thousands of clones, about 91% of them seen just once. The starting material was CD4+ or CD8+ T cells sorted from blood, obtained in a trial of the OX40 agonist ivuxolimab. These receptors were collected from an adult with an advanced solid tumor such as melanoma, head and neck, liver or kidney cancer.

This clone was recorded only once. The chain couples TRBV28 to TRBJ2-3; 7 positions match TRBD1. Germline CDR1 reads MDHEN; CDR2 reads SYDVKM. J was trimmed by 0 bases and V by 6 bases; bases with no gene match: 6. The CDR3 extends over 15 amino acids. CDR3 residues: CASRHDRVSTDTQYF. CDR3 nucleotide sequence: TGTGCCAGCAGGCACGACAGGGTTAGCACAGATACGCAGTATTTT.

The genes are TRBV4-3 and TRBJ1-1, with 8 bases matching TRBD1. V lost 5 bases, J lost 4 bases, and 9 bases stayed unmatched. The germline V gene encodes CDR1 LGHNA and CDR2 YSLEER. This CDR3 contains 15 residues. For the CDR3, the DNA is TGCGCCAGCAGCTCCGGACAGGGTAGGTCCACTGAAGCTTTCTTT. The encoded protein is CASSSGQGRSTEAFF.

This chain joins TRBV4-2 and TRBJ2-2; 8 bases match TRBD2. Looked up from germline, CDR1 is LGHNA and CDR2 is YNFKEQ. V gave up 1 base and J gave up 7 bases; unmatched junction bases: 11. The CDR3 loop spans 17 amino acids. The CDR3 sequence: CASSQVHDSGRSGELFF. The DNA for the CDR3 is TGTGCCAGCAGCCAAGTCCACGACAGCGGGAGAAGCGGGGAGCTGTTTTTT.

The gene calls are TRBV21-1 and TRBJ2-7; the table's D call of TRBD2 was not tested on the DNA. TRBV21-1 is marked as a pseudogene. The CDR3 loop spans 13 amino acids. The CDR3 spells CASSNPLANEQYF. Written as DNA, the CDR3 is TGTGCCAGCAGCAATCCACTAGCGAACGAGCAGTACTTC.

The count of this clone is one. This chain connects TRBV11-3 to TRBJ1-4; D gene ambiguous. The CDR3 runs to 12 residues. Trimming cost V 5 bases and J 8 bases, with 9 bases left between them. Germline assignment: CDR1 SGHNT and CDR2 YENEEA. CDR3 loop: CASSHDGEKLFF. CDR3 coding DNA: TGTGCCAGCAGCCATGATGGGGAAAAACTGTTTTTT.

V and J are TRBV10-1 and TRBJ1-4, with D unresolved. The CDR3 sequence is 14 residues long. Per germline, CDR1 WNHNN and CDR2 SYGVQD (reference sequence). Trimming removed 2 bases at V and 5 bases at J, with 9 bases between. CDR3 in DNA: TGCGCCAGCAGTGAGGGAGGAAGAAATGAAAAACTGTTTTTT. This codes for CASSEGGRNEKLFF.

The V and J genes are TRBV7-2 and TRBJ1-4; D uncertain. Germline loops: CDR1 SGHTA, CDR2 FQGNSA. V lost 1 base and J lost 6, with 6 bases in between. CDR3 length equals 13 residues. CDR3 sequence: CASSLEAHEKLFF. For the CDR3, the DNA is TGTGCCAGCAGCTTAGAGGCCCATGAAAAACTGTTTTTT.

A word on this clone: Within the sample, other DNA sequences also encode this same CDR3. This chain uses TRBV2 with TRBJ2-5, with 7 bases identical to TRBD1. J lost 2 bases, V lost 4 bases, and 1 base had no gene match. Germline values: CDR1 SNHLY, CDR2 FYNNEI. CDR3 length: 13 amino acids. CDR3: CASSGDRQETQYF. The CDR3 bases are TGTGCCAGCAGTGGGGACAGACAAGAGACCCAGTACTTC. The entire variable domain, with the rest obtained from reference TRBV2 and TRBJ2-5, is as follows: EPEVTQTPSHQVTQMGQEVILRCVPISNHLYFYWYRQILGQKVEFLVSFYNNEISEKSEIFDDQFSVERPDGSNFTLKIRSTKLEDSAMYFCASSGDRQETQYFGPGTRLLVL.

V is TRBV30 and J is TRBJ2-7; tentatively, D is TRBD1 or TRBD2 (5 bases each). The ends were cut back, 0 bases at V and 6 bases at J, with 12 bases in the middle. Per the germline V gene, CDR1 is GTSNPN and CDR2 is SVGIG (reference sequence). This CDR3 spans 13 amino acids. The CDR3 DNA sequence: TGTGCCTGGAGTGTTGAGGGACCGGGCGAGCAGTACTTC. Encoded protein: CAWSVEGPGEQYF.

The gene calls are TRBV2 and TRBJ2-7; TRBD1 might be the D (5 bases). Between the trimmed V and J ends, which lost 6 bases and 2 bases, there was a span of 11 bases. Germline V gene lookup returns CDR1 SNHLY and CDR2 FYNNEI. The CDR3 totals 13 residues. The CDR3 region is CASSFRVAYEQYF. In DNA, the CDR3 is TGTGCCAGCAGCTTCAGGGTAGCCTACGAGCAGTACTTC. The full variable domain, completed using reference TRBV2 and TRBJ2-7, is EPEVTQTPSHQVTQMGQEVILRCVPISNHLYFYWYRQILGQKVEFLVSFYNNEISEKSEIFDDQFSVERPDGSNFTLKIRSTKLEDSAMYFCASSFRVAYEQYFGPGTRLTVT.

The genes are TRBV2 and TRBJ1-2; TRBD1 matches 8 bases. The germline V gene has CDR1 SNHLY and CDR2 FYNNEI. The CDR3 is 15 residues long. V shed 8 bases and J 6 bases; nucleotides not matched to a gene: 14. The CDR3 loop reads CASEDRASPADGYTF. The CDR3 region has the DNA TGTGCCAGCGAGGACAGGGCCAGCCCGGCGGATGGCTACACCTTC. The entire variable domain, with the rest obtained from reference TRBV2 and TRBJ1-2, is as follows: EPEVTQTPSHQVTQMGQEVILRCVPISNHLYFYWYRQILGQKVEFLVSFYNNEISEKSEIFDDQFSVERPDGSNFTLKIRSTKLEDSAMYFCASEDRASPADGYTFGSGTRLTVV.